This T cell receptor beta chain was sequenced during a study of blood T cell repertoires in COVID-19. The CDR3 runs to 14 residues. The germline V gene has CDR1 MNHNY and CDR2 SVGAGI (reference sequence). The V gene lost 2 bases and the J gene lost 6 bases, with 11 bases spanning the gap. Per the study methods: Researchers report that nucleated cell counts were estimated from reference gene primer amplification. This table comes from immunoSEQ multiplex PCR, and its TCRdb copy is limited to in-frame clones, with some not included. V and J calls and clone size are given by that table; D and trimming were obtained from the DNA. The data hold approximately 32,000 clones, with 80% to 95% observed a single time.

This receptor was taken from a man between 60 and 75 years old with acute or convalescent COVID-19. The genes are TRBV6-6 and TRBJ1-5, with D tentatively TRBD1 (5 bases). The sample consisted of peripheral blood. DNA of the CDR3: TGTGCCAGCAGTTACGCCGCAGGGTTTCAGCCCCAGCATTTT. This encodes CASSYAAGFQPQHF.